This record covers a single T cell receptor (beta chain). These data come from a study of T cell responses to AZD1222 COVID-19 vaccine. Sequencing used immunoSEQ multiplex PCR; TCRdb keeps in-frame clones, though not all of them. The sample shows more than 140,000 clones, more than 75% of them seen only once. Trimming stripped 0 bases from V and 3 bases from J, with 6 bases between. The CDR3 length is 14 residues. Germline V gene data show CDR1 as SNHLY and CDR2 as FYNNEI. The V gene is TRBV2, the J gene TRBJ1-5; TRBD1 might be the D (5 bases). This sample comprised peripheral blood, obtained on day 0 of AZD1222 vaccination. The TCR was taken from an adult in good health. The CDR3 DNA follows: TGTGCCAGCAGTGAAGCAGGGGACAATCAGCCCCAGCATTTT. This encodes CASSEAGDNQPQHF. Using reference TRBV2 and TRBJ1-5 for the parts outside the CDR3, the full variable domain is EPEVTQTPSHQVTQMGQEVILRCVPISNHLYFYWYRQILGQKVEFLVSFYNNEISEKSEIFDDQFSVERPDGSNFTLKIRSTKLEDSAMYFCASSEAGDNQPQHFGDGTRLSIL.